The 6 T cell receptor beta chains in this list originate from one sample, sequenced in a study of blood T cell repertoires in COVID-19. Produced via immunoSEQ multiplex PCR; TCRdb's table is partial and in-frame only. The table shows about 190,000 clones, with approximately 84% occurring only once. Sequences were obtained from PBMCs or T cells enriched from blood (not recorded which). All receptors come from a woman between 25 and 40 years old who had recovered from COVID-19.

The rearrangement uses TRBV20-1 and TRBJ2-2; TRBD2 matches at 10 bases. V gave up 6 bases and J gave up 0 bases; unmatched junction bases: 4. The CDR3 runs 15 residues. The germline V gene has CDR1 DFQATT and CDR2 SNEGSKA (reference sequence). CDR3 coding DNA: TGCAGTGCAAGTAGCGGGGGGACGAACACCGGGGAGCTGTTTTTT. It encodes CSASSGGTNTGELFF.

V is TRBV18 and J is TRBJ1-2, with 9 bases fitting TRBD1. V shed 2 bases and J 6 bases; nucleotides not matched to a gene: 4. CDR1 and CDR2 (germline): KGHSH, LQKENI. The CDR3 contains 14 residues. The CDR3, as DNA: TGTGCCAGCTCACCAGCGGGACAGGGTGATGGCTACACCTTC. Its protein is CASSPAGQGDGYTF.

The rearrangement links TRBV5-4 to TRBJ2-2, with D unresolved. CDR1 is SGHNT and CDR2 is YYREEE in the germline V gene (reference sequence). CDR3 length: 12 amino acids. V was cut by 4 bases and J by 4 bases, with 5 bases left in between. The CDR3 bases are TGTGCCAGCAGCCTTAGCACCGGGGAGCTGTTTTTT. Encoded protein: CASSLSTGELFF.

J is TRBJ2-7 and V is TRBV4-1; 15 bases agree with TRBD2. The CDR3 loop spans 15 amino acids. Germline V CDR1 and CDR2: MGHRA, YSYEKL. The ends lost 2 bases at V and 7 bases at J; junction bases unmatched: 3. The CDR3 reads CASSQPGLAGGEQYF. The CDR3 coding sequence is TGCGCCAGCAGCCAACCGGGACTAGCGGGAGGTGAGCAGTACTTC.

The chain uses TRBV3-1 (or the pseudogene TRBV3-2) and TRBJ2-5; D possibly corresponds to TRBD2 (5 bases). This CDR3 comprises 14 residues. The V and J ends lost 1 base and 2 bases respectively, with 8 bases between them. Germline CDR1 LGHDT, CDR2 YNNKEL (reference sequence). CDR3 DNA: TGTGCCAGCAGCCAAGGGAGGAGGCAAGAGACCCAGTACTTC. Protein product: CASSQGRRQETQYF.

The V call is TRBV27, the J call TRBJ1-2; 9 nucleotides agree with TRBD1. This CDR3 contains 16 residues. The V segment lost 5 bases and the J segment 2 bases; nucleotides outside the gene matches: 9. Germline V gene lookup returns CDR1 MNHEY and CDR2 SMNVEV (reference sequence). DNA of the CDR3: TGTGCCAGCAGTACACAGGGGGCCTCTTTCAACTATGGCTACACCTTC. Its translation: CASSTQGASFNYGYTF.